This note documents a single TCR beta chain sequence. The sample comes from a study of blood T cell repertoires in COVID-19. Study information: T cells, B-cell-depleted T cells, or PBMCs provided the cDNA or gDNA that served as material.

Per the original methods: Estimation of nucleated cell counts relied on the amplification of reference gene primers. Profiling relied on immunoSEQ multiplex PCR, and the TCRdb table lists in-frame clones only, not all of them. V and J calls and clone size are copied from that table; D and trimming were computed from the DNA. The sample includes around 31,000 clones, roughly nine tenths of them seen just once. The CDR3 consists of 16 residues. Germline V gives CDR1 MDHEN, CDR2 SYDVKM. With 5 bases clipped from V and 6 bases from J, the junction kept 9 bases outside the gene matches. The source material was peripheral blood. This clonotype originated in a woman aged 40 to 49 with active or convalescent COVID-19. The V gene is TRBV28, the J gene TRBJ2-3; 12 bases match TRBD2. CDR3 in amino acids: CASSRLAGVPIDTQYF. The CDR3 coding sequence is TGTGCCAGCAGTCGACTAGCGGGAGTACCTATTGATACGCAGTATTTT. Filled out from reference TRBV28 and TRBJ2-3, the complete variable domain reads DVKVTQSSRYLVKRTGEKVFLECVQDMDHENMFWYRQDPGLGLRLIYFSYDVKMKEKGDIPEGYSVSREKKERFSLILESASTNQTSMYLCASSRLAGVPIDTQYFGPGTRLTVL.